The 14 T cell receptor beta chains reported below all come from one sample, sequenced in a study of T cells in tuberculosis. The assay was immunoSEQ multiplex PCR, and TCRdb's table has in-frame clones only and misses some. Seen here are 45,000 or so clones, roughly 96% observed once, and the top ten hold around 3.3%. Material: PBMCs. All receptors derive from a donor aged 10-29 years with latent tuberculosis or without tuberculosis infection.

This chain uses TRBV4-3 with TRBJ2-2; D unresolved. Germline V CDR1 and CDR2: LGHNA, YSLEER. Deletions cut 2 bases from V and 8 bases from J, with 9 bases between. CDR3 size: 13 residues. CDR3 nucleotide sequence: TGCGCCAGCAGCCAATCGCTCGGTGGGGAGCTGTTTTTT. Its protein is CASSQSLGGELFF.

This chain connects TRBV4-1 to TRBJ2-7; no definite D call. Germline-derived CDR1 and CDR2 are MGHRA and YSYEKL. V lost 3 bases, J lost 1 base, and 13 bases lay in between. This CDR3 contains 15 residues. The CDR3 nucleotides read TGCGCCAGCAGCCAGCTACAGCCATTTTCCTACGAGCAGTACTTC. Residues: CASSQLQPFSYEQYF.

The chain couples TRBV28 to TRBJ1-1, with 7 bases aligning to TRBD1. Germline CDR1 MDHEN, CDR2 SYDVKM. The J segment lost 1 base and the V segment lost 6 bases, leaving 5 bases of the junction unmatched. This CDR3 contains 14 residues. The DNA for the CDR3 is TGTGCCAGCAGCCTCGGGACAGCGAACACTGAAGCTTTCTTT. It encodes CASSLGTANTEAFF.

The V call is TRBV27, the J call TRBJ2-2, with 8 bases that match TRBD2. V shed 4 bases, J shed 3 bases, and the junction held 10 bases outside the gene matches. Per germline, CDR1 MNHEY and CDR2 SMNVEV (reference sequence). The CDR3 is 17 amino acids. In DNA form, the CDR3 reads TGTGCCAGCAGTTATTTGCGTGGGACTAGGGACACCGGGGAGCTGTTTTTT. This translates into CASSYLRGTRDTGELFF.

This chain joins TRBV18 and TRBJ1-2; D is unresolved. This CDR3 comprises 14 residues. CDR1 and CDR2 (germline): KGHSH, LQKENI. Trimming took off 3 bases at V and 5 bases at J, with 13 bases between the two ends. CDR3 bases: TGTGCCAGCTCACCTTCCCGCGGGTCGTATGGCTACACCTTC. Its protein is CASSPSRGSYGYTF.

The rearrangement uses TRBV2 and TRBJ2-3; a possible D gene is TRBD2 (7 bases). This CDR3 region has 19 residues. Germline CDR1 reads SNHLY; CDR2 reads FYNNEI. Deletions cut 7 bases from V and 3 bases from J, with 29 bases between. CDR3 DNA: TGTGCCAGCAACAGGGCTGCCCGGGTCTGGGGGGGGCCAACAGATACGCAGTATTTT. Protein sequence: CASNRAARVWGGPTDTQYF.

The J gene is TRBJ2-7, the V gene TRBV19; 9 bases line up with TRBD2. This CDR3 has 19 amino acids. J lost 6 bases, V lost 4 bases, and 22 bases had no gene match. Germline V gene lookup returns CDR1 LNHDA and CDR2 SQIVND (reference sequence). Written as DNA, the CDR3 is TGTGCCAGTAGTACGCGGGTTGGGGTAGCGGGGGCCCCCTCCGGCGAGCAGTACTTC. Translating it yields CASSTRVGVAGAPSGEQYF.

V gene TRBV10-3 combines with J gene TRBJ2-7; 7 bases fit TRBD1. V gave up 9 bases and J gave up 3 bases; unmatched junction bases: 5. This CDR3 spans 12 amino acids. Per germline, CDR1 ENHRY and CDR2 SYGVKD. The CDR3 DNA reads TGTGCCATGTCCCGGGACAGCTACGAGCAGTACTTC. As protein: CAMSRDSYEQYF.

The V and J genes are TRBV6-4 and TRBJ2-2; 7 nucleotides line up with TRBD1. The CDR3 has 15 amino acids. Germline-derived CDR1 and CDR2 are MRHNA and SNTAGT. V lost 5 bases, J lost 8 bases, and 11 bases stayed unmatched. This chain's CDR3 is CASSRDSLGSGELFF. The CDR3 DNA reads TGTGCCAGCAGTAGGGACAGCCTCGGGTCAGGGGAGCTGTTTTTT.

The rearrangement links TRBV6-5 to TRBJ2-7; 12 nucleotides line up with TRBD1. J lost 4 bases, V lost 6 bases, and 4 bases had no gene match. Germline CDR1 is MNHEY and CDR2 is SVGAGI. CDR3 size: 14 residues. CDR3 DNA: TGTGCCAGCAGGAAGGGACAGGGGGCTTACGAGCAGTACTTC. Translated: CASRKGQGAYEQYF.

V is TRBV25-1 and J is TRBJ2-4; TRBD1 matches 7 bases. CDR3 length: 12 amino acids. Unmatched junction bases numbered 6, after V lost 8 bases and J lost 8 bases. Germline V lookup: CDR1 MGHDK, CDR2 SYGVNS. This CDR3 reads CASHSTGDIQYF. The DNA of the CDR3 is TGTGCCAGCCACTCTACAGGGGACATTCAGTACTTC.

The chain has TRBV28 and TRBJ1-2; D uncertain. The CDR3 runs to 12 residues. V was trimmed by 10 bases and J by 8 bases, leaving 17 bases between them. Germline values: CDR1 MDHEN, CDR2 SYDVKM. Here the CDR3 DNA reads TGTGCCATCGGGTCCGGTTTTTTAGGCTACACCTTC. Its translation is CAIGSGFLGYTF.

V usage is TRBV6-7 and J usage is TRBJ1-6; D not resolved. TRBV6-7 is noted as an ORF with a role that remains uncertain. The CDR3 sequence is 12 residues long. V was cut by 3 bases and J by 10 bases, with 7 bases left in between. The CDR3 nucleotides are TGTGCCAGCAGTTATGTGCGGTCACCCCTCCACTTT. This codes for CASSYVRSPLHF.

The chain joins TRBV28 to TRBJ2-7, with 9 bases fitting TRBD1. The trim removed 6 bases at V and 2 bases at J, leaving 8 bases unmatched. This CDR3 region has 15 residues. Germline V gene data show CDR1 as MDHEN and CDR2 as SYDVKM. CDR3 protein: CASRPGQGPPYEQYF. CDR3 bases: TGTGCCAGCAGACCAGGACAGGGGCCCCCCTACGAGCAGTACTTC. The entire variable domain, with the rest obtained from reference TRBV28 and TRBJ2-7, is as follows: DVKVTQSSRYLVKRTGEKVFLECVQDMDHENMFWYRQDPGLGLRLIYFSYDVKMKEKGDIPEGYSVSREKKERFSLILESASTNQTSMYLCASRPGQGPPYEQYFGPGTRLTVT.